The sequence of this TCR beta chain was determined in a study of patients and donors after allogeneic stem cell transplantation (TCRdb year 2020). The method was RT-PCR. Instrument used: NextSeq 550. TCRdb reran the public reads through fastp at Q25 and MiXCR, keeping productive beta chains. Rows matching on CDR3 protein sequence are summarized as one entry with the most common DNA and genes. In all, the sample holds about 960,000 distinct CDR3 sequences, and about a sixth of those were seen once. Around 6% of the sample comes from the top ten. CDR1 and CDR2 are read off the germline V gene (reference sequence) as SEHNR and FQNEAQ. Reading from cysteine to phenylalanine, the CDR3 counts 13 amino acids. The only DNA kept is the CDR3, 39 bases in frame from the first base. V loses 5 bases of germline sequence and J loses 5 bases, and the interval between the two ends is 13 bases. Notes on this clonotype: Its antigen is currently not known. No base quality information exists; no much larger clone differs at one position.

Material: blood, either unsorted or a sorted T cell fraction (not recorded which). This receptor chain uses TRBV7-9 and TRBJ2-7, with the D segment identity uncertain. The clonotype was recovered from a human donor who was either an allogeneic HSCT recipient or a stem cell or donor lymphocyte infusion donor (not recorded which). It is not recorded whose cells these are; they may come from a transplant donor. DNA sequence: TGTGCCAGCAGCAACCGAGAGGCCCACGAGCAGTACTTC. This codes for CASSNREAHEQYF.